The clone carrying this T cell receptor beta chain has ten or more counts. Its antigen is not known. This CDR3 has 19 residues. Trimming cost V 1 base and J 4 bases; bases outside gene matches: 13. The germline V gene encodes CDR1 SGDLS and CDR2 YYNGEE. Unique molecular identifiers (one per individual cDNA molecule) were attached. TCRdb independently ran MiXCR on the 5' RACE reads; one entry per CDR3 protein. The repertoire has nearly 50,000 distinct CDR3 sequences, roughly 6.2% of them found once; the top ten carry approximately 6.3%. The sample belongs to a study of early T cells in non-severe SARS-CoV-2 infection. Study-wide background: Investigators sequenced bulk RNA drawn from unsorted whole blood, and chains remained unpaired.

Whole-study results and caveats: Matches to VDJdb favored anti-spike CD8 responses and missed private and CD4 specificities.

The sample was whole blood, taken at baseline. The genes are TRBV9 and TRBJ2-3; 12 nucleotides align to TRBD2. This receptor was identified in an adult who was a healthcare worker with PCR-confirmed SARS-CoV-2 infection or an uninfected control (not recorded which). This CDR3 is CASSVTLAGGADGADTQYF. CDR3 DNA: TGTGCCAGCAGCGTAACGCTAGCGGGAGGGGCAGACGGGGCAGATACGCAGTATTTT.